Included here is one TCR beta chain sequence, with context. Its target is not known. In each case, RNA was isolated and then reverse transcribed into cDNA as the sequencing template. TCRdb's table, derived via immunoSEQ multiplex PCR, lists solely in-frame clones and lacks some. Among 110,000 or so clones listed, around two fifths were seen once. These data belong to a study of CD8+ T cells in alopecia areata. Study at large: It was oral tofacitinib, at 5 to 10 mg twice daily, that treated patients received. Tofacitinib therapy lasting 6 to 18 months was followed by 6 months off drug. Broader study findings: Tissue-resident alphabeta T cells belonging to normal skin likewise get sequenced within scalp specimens. Clonality in lesional scalp, especially alopecia totalis/universalis, exceeded that of normal scalp.

CDR1 SGDLS and CDR2 YYNGEE come from the germline V gene. The CDR3 runs to 11 residues. Trimming left V 7 bases short and J 8 bases short, with 12 bases between. The sequenced sample consisted of CD4+ T cells sorted from blood. This chain uses TRBV9 with TRBJ1-2, with D unresolved. The TCR was taken from a human donor with alopecia areata. The DNA of the CDR3 is TGTGCCAGCTCAGAGCTCGGCGGCTACACCTTC. It encodes CASSELGGYTF.